This TCR beta chain was profiled in a study of control samples from healthy donors and cancer patients. V gave up 2 bases and J gave up 5 bases, with 9 bases separating them. Germline V gene sequence: CDR1 SNHLY, CDR2 FYNNEI. The CDR3 is 13 residues long. Method: immunoSEQ multiplex PCR; TCRdb's copy keeps in-frame clones and lacks some. There are 95,000 to 150,000 clones in the sample; roughly nine tenths occur only once, and less than 9% lies in the top ten. The sample consisted of blood. This receptor was identified in a woman younger than 35 in good health. The gene calls are TRBV2 and TRBJ2-5, with D unclear. The CDR3 loop is CASSEMLSETQYF. As DNA, the CDR3 is TGTGCCAGCAGTGAAATGTTGTCCGAGACCCAGTACTTC.